This is a list of T cell receptor beta chains from one sample in a study of memory CD4+ T cells and cytomegalovirus serostatus. Sequencing used immunoSEQ multiplex PCR; TCRdb keeps in-frame clones, though not all of them. The data show some 66,000 clones, 60% to 85% seen once. The sequenced sample was memory CD4+ T cells from blood. The source is an adult in good health and CMV-seropositive. Each CDR3 is given with its conserved first and last residue. D genes are given only for firm matches. For some rows the clone size is stated as once, few or many, or as a class when expanded; others skip it.

TRBD2	TRBV11-2	.	TRBJ2-1	TGTGCCAGCAGTCCCCTAGCGGGAGGCTTCAATGAGCAGTTCTTC	CASSPLAGGFNEQFF
TRBD2	TRBV7-8	.	TRBJ2-1	TGTGCCAGCAGCTTCACCCGTCTAGCGGGAGGTACTGAGCAGTTCTTC	CASSFTRLAGGTEQFF
.	TRBV10-3	.	TRBJ2-5	TGTGCCATCAGTGAGAGGAATCAAGAGACCCAGTACTTC	CAISERNQETQYF
.	TRBV7-8	.	TRBJ1-1	TGTGCCAGCAGCCCCTATGGTGGAGAGAACACTGAAGCTTTCTTT	CASSPYGGENTEAFF
TRBD1	TRBV6-6	.	TRBJ1-2	TGTGCCAGCAGTTCAGGGGGCGGCTACACCTTC	CASSSGGGYTF
TRBD1	TRBV11-2	.	TRBJ2-7	TGTGCCAGCAGCTCCCTAGCCGGGACAGGGATCTACGAGCAGTACTTC	CASSSLAGTGIYEQYF
TRBD1	TRBV27	.	TRBJ1-1	TGTGCCAGCAGTTTACACAGGGGGCTGACTGAAGCTTTCTTT	CASSLHRGLTEAFF
TRBD1	TRBV19	.	TRBJ2-7	TGTGCCAGTAGTATCGTTGGGACAGGGGTCCGGGGCGAGCAGTACTTC	CASSIVGTGVRGEQYF
TRBD2	TRBV4-3	.	TRBJ2-7	TGCGCCAGCAGCCAGCCCCCGAGACTAGCTGACTACGAGCAGTACTTC	CASSQPPRLADYEQYF
.	TRBV18	.	TRBJ2-1	TGTGCCAGCTCACTTGGAGAGTCTGGTGAGCAGTTCTTC	CASSLGESGEQFF
TRBD1	TRBV6-1	.	TRBJ1-1	TGTGCCAGCAGACTAGACAGGGGGGGCACTGAAGCTTTCTTT	CASRLDRGGTEAFF
.	TRBV11-2	.	TRBJ2-7	TGTGCCAGCAGTTCTCTTACGGTCATGGCCCGAAGCTCCTACGAGCAGTACTTC	CASSSLTVMARSSYEQYF
.	TRBV14	few	TRBJ2-2	TGTGCCAGCAGCCAAGACCCACGGACGGTGGCGAGCGGGGAGCTGTTTTTT	CASSQDPRTVASGELFF
.	TRBV5-1	.	TRBJ1-4	TGCGCCAGCAGCTTGGAGGTACAGGCTACAACTAATGAAAAACTGTTTTTT	CASSLEVQATTNEKLFF
.	TRBV7-9	.	TRBJ1-2	TGTGCCAGCAGCGTAGCGGGTAGCTATGGCTACACCTTC	CASSVAGSYGYTF
TRBD1	TRBV29-1	.	TRBJ2-7	TGCAGCGGGGGGACAGGGGTGTACGAGCAGTACTTC	CSGGTGVYEQYF
TRBD1	TRBV30	.	TRBJ1-2	TGTGCCTGGAGTGTGGGACAGTCCTATGGCTACACCTTC	CAWSVGQSYGYTF
TRBD1	TRBV10-3	.	TRBJ1-2	TGTGCCATCAGTGATATTCAGGGGGCGCTTGGCTACACCTTC	CAISDIQGALGYTF
.	TRBV7-8	once	TRBJ2-7	TGTGCCAGCAGCTTAGCGGGGTTGTCCTACGAGCAGTACTTC	CASSLAGLSYEQYF
TRBD2	TRBV5-1	few	TRBJ2-3	TGCGCCAGCAGCGCATCTAGCGGTCCTAGCACAGATACGCAGTATTTT	CASSASSGPSTDTQYF
.	TRBV28	.	TRBJ2-1	TGTGCCAGCAGTCTAGGGGGGGCGAATGAGCAGTTCTTC	CASSLGGANEQFF
.	TRBV15	once	TRBJ2-1	TGTGCCACCAGCCTCAGGGTTTACAATGAGCAGTTCTTC	CATSLRVYNEQFF
TRBD1	TRBV7-9	.	TRBJ1-4	TGTGCCAGCAGCTTAGAGAGGGGGCGGAATGAAAAACTGTTTTTT	CASSLERGRNEKLFF
.	TRBV19	.	TRBJ2-2	TGTGCCAGTAGTATAACTCGGGGGGAGCTGTTTTTT	CASSITRGELFF
TRBD2	TRBV6-6	.	TRBJ2-5	TGTGCCAGCAGTCTAGCGGGAGGGACGGAGACCCAGTACTTC	CASSLAGGTETQYF
.	TRBV30	few	TRBJ1-1	TGTGCCTGGGGAAGGAGAGCGAACACTGAAGCTTTCTTT	CAWGRRANTEAFF
TRBD1	TRBV28	.	TRBJ2-3	TGTGCCAGCAGTTCGGGACAGACTACCTTCGATACGCAGTATTTT	CASSSGQTTFDTQYF
TRBD1	TRBV5-1	.	TRBJ1-1	TGCGCCAGCAGCGGTAACAGGGGGGGGAACACTGAAGCTTTCTTT	CASSGNRGGNTEAFF
TRBD2	TRBV4-2	.	TRBJ2-3	TGTGCCAGCAGCCAAGCCCATGGGACTAGCCCGACAGATACGCAGTATTTT	CASSQAHGTSPTDTQYF
TRBD1	TRBV19	few	TRBJ2-2	TGTGCCAGTACTTTAGGACAGGGCAGCACCGGGGAGCTGTTTTTT	CASTLGQGSTGELFF
.	TRBV28	.	TRBJ1-4	TGTGCCAGCAGTTCCTCGACACGTTCTAATGAAAAACTGTTTTTT	CASSSSTRSNEKLFF
.	TRBV7-8	.	TRBJ1-5	TGTGCCAGCAGGCGACAAGCGGGGCAGCCCCAGCATTTT	CASRRQAGQPQHF
TRBD1	TRBV10-3	few	TRBJ2-7	TGTGCCACCCGGGACAGGGGAATTTACGAGCAGTACTTC	CATRDRGIYEQYF
TRBD1	TRBV5-1	.	TRBJ1-4	TGCGCCAGCAGCTTGTGGGGGACAGATAGCGAACTGTTTTTT	CASSLWGTDSELFF
.	TRBV15	once	TRBJ2-2	TGTGCCACCAGCAGAGGCAGCCGGCCGAACACCGGGGAGCTGTTTTTT	CATSRGSRPNTGELFF
.	TRBV7-2	once	TRBJ2-1	TGTGCCAGCAGCTTCAGTCGATCCCGAAATGAGCAGTTCTTC	CASSFSRSRNEQFF
.	TRBV18	.	TRBJ2-2	TGTGCCAGCTCACCAGTTACAGGGAACACCGGGGAGCTGTTTTTT	CASSPVTGNTGELFF
.	TRBV2	.	TRBJ2-7	TGTGCCAGCAGGGGAAATCCCTACGAGCAGTACTTC	CASRGNPYEQYF
TRBD1	TRBV6-1	.	TRBJ1-1	TGTGCCAGCAGGACTGACAGGGGCCCAGGGGAAGCTTTCTTT	CASRTDRGPGEAFF
TRBD1	TRBV6-5	.	TRBJ1-2	TGTGCCAGCAGGGCTATACAGGGGGTCTATGGCTACACCTTC	CASRAIQGVYGYTF
TRBD2	TRBV7-2	.	TRBJ2-5	TGTGCCAGCAGCTCGCTGGAAGCGGGAGAAGGGGGGGAGACCCAGTACTTC	CASSSLEAGEGGETQYF
.	TRBV6-1	once	TRBJ2-7	TGTGCCAGCACCCCACGGGAGTCGAGGTCCTACGAGCAGTACTTC	CASTPRESRSYEQYF
TRBD2	TRBV30	.	TRBJ2-1	TGTGCCTGGAGCCAAGTGACTAGCGGGAGAACCAATGAGCAGTTCTTC	CAWSQVTSGRTNEQFF
.	TRBV9	.	TRBJ2-2	TGTGCCAGCAGCGGAATCACAACGAACACCGGGGAGCTGTTTTTT	CASSGITTNTGELFF
.	TRBV7-2	.	TRBJ1-2	TGTGCCAGCAGCTTAGATGTGAGGTATGGCTACACCTTC	CASSLDVRYGYTF
.	TRBV5-6	.	TRBJ1-2	TGTGCCAGCAGCTTGGTCAGTTATGGCTACACCTTC	CASSLVSYGYTF
TRBD1	TRBV28	few	TRBJ1-2	TGTGCCAGCAGTTTTGGTGGTACAGGGGTAACGGAGGGCTACACCTTC	CASSFGGTGVTEGYTF
.	TRBV6-5	.	TRBJ1-1	TGTGCCAGCAGTTACGACCCCGGGCAGACCGCTGAAGCTTTCTTT	CASSYDPGQTAEAFF
TRBD1	TRBV6-6	once	TRBJ1-1	TGTGCCAGCAGCACTATCCCGGACAGGGACACTGAAGCTTTCTTT	CASSTIPDRDTEAFF
TRBD2	TRBV6-5	.	TRBJ2-1	TGTGCCAGCAGCTACCCTATAGCGGGAGGGGACAATGAGCAGTTCTTC	CASSYPIAGGDNEQFF
TRBD2	TRBV7-9	few	TRBJ2-7	TGTGCCAGCAGCTTAACGGGAGGCTACGAGCAGTACTTC	CASSLTGGYEQYF
.	TRBV5-4	.	TRBJ2-7	TGTGCCAGCAGCCCGTCTCTCGACATCGCAATAAGGGGGGTAAAGTACTTC	CASSPSLDIAIRGVKYF
.	TRBV9	.	TRBJ1-3	TGTGCCAGCAGCGAGGGGGATTTAGGAAACACCATATATTTT	CASSEGDLGNTIYF